Below, 24 T cell receptor beta chains from the same sample are listed, as sequenced in a study of T cell repertoires in cytomegalovirus infection. TCRdb fed the reads into MiXCR, producing one record per CDR3 protein. The table lists about 250,000 distinct CDR3 sequences, 9% to 15% of them singletons. Source material: PBMCs. These receptors came from a human donor in good health (CMV status not recorded). Some clones in this sample may be carry-over from other donors' samples.

This clonotype was seen at least ten times. The gene calls are TRBV5-1 and TRBJ2-5; TRBD1 matches 7 bases. The germline gives CDR1 SGHRS, CDR2 YFSETQ. The CDR3 totals 16 residues. Trimming removed 0 bases from V and 2 bases from J; junction bases left unmatched: 7. The CDR3 here is CASSLVGTDIQETQYF. In nucleotides, the CDR3 is TGCGCCAGCAGCTTGGTTGGGACAGACATTCAAGAGACCCAGTACTTC.

V is TRBV6-2 or TRBV6-3 and J is TRBJ2-7; D possibly corresponds to TRBD1 (6 bases). The CDR3 is 16 residues long. The ends were cut back, 2 bases at V and 4 bases at J, with 18 bases in the middle. The V gene's germline CDR1 is MNHEY and CDR2 SVGEGT. CDR3 residues: CASSYPRTDEAYEQYF. The CDR3 coding sequence is TGTGCCAGCAGTTACCCCCGGACAGATGAGGCGTACGAGCAGTACTTC.

This clonotype was counted ten times or more. This chain uses TRBV7-3 with TRBJ2-5, with TRBD2 matching over 7 bases. CDR3 length equals 13 residues. From germline, CDR1 is SGHTA and CDR2 FQGTGA. Trimming at V came to 5 bases and at J to 4 bases, leaving 4 bases not matched to a gene. The CDR3 is CASSPSGGETQYF. CDR3 bases: TGTGCCAGCAGCCCCTCGGGGGGAGAGACCCAGTACTTC.

V usage is TRBV29-1 and J usage is TRBJ2-1, with TRBD2 matching over 10 bases. Germline CDR1 reads SQVTM; CDR2 reads ANQGSEA. The CDR3 loop spans 14 amino acids. J gave up 7 bases and V 8 bases, and 11 bases lay outside the gene matches. Here the CDR3 DNA reads TGCAGCTACGTAGCGGGAGGCTACTCAAATGAGCAGTTCTTC. Its protein is CSYVAGGYSNEQFF.

This clonotype occurred many times. This sequence joins TRBV6-6 and TRBJ2-2; the D is unclear. Trimming stripped 2 bases from V and 1 base from J, with 8 bases between. Per the germline V gene, CDR1 is MNHNY and CDR2 is SVGAGI (reference sequence). The CDR3 spans 15 residues. The DNA for the CDR3 is TGTGCCAGCAGTTACGACACCTTGAACACCGGGGAGCTGTTTTTT. Encoded protein: CASSYDTLNTGELFF.

The chain carries TRBV7-6 and TRBJ1-4; 8 positions match TRBD1. Trimming took 6 bases from V and 7 from J; bases not matched to a gene: 4. The CDR3 length is 13 residues. Germline V gene lookup returns CDR1 SGHVS and CDR2 FNYEAQ. The CDR3 region is CASRAGGGEKLFF. CDR3 bases: TGTGCCAGCAGAGCAGGGGGCGGTGAAAAACTGTTTTTT.

In this sample, this clonotype turned up many times. This rearrangement joins TRBV7-8 to TRBJ2-1; TRBD1 matches 8 bases. CDR3 length: 16 residues. The junction had 5 bases not matched to a gene; V was cut back by 0 bases and J by 4 bases. Germline loops: CDR1 SGHVS, CDR2 FQNEAQ. CDR3 coding DNA: TGTGCCAGCAGCTTAGCTTCCGGGACAGGTTACAATGAGCAGTTCTTC. It is translated as CASSLASGTGYNEQFF.

This clonotype was detected ten times or more. This chain uses TRBV6-1 with TRBJ2-5, with D possibly matching TRBD2 (5 bases). Germline V gene lookup returns CDR1 MNHNS and CDR2 SASEGT. V was pared by 4 bases and J by 0 bases, with 12 bases between. The CDR3 runs to 15 residues. The CDR3 DNA follows: TGTGCCAGCAGTGGGGCCGGCGGGTACCAAGAGACCCAGTACTTC. As protein: CASSGAGGYQETQYF.

The table lists this clonotype with a few counts. The chain joins TRBV20-1 to TRBJ1-6, with D tentatively TRBD1 (5 bases). Trimming removed 6 bases from V and 7 bases from J, with 22 bases in between. The germline V gene encodes CDR1 DFQATT and CDR2 SNEGSKA (reference sequence). CDR3 size: 16 residues. CDR3 DNA: TGCAGTGCCCCCCTCCGGGGGTCTCCCGGAAATTCACCCCTCCACTTT. It codes for CSAPLRGSPGNSPLHF.

This clonotype appeared many times. The V gene is TRBV28, the J gene TRBJ2-7; D remains unclear. The CDR3 loop spans 12 amino acids. The V end was cut by 5 bases, the J end by 6 bases, with 11 bases between. Germline V lookup: CDR1 MDHEN, CDR2 SYDVKM. The CDR3, as DNA: TGTGCCAGCAGTATATCGGCCTTCGAGCAGTACTTC. Its translation is CASSISAFEQYF. Full variable domain (missing parts from reference TRBV28 and TRBJ2-7): DVKVTQSSRYLVKRTGEKVFLECVQDMDHENMFWYRQDPGLGLRLIYFSYDVKMKEKGDIPEGYSVSREKKERFSLILESASTNQTSMYLCASSISAFEQYFGPGTRLTVT.

This clonotype was counted many times. The chain links TRBV7-8 to TRBJ1-2; D call uncertain. Germline assignment: CDR1 SGHVS and CDR2 FQNEAQ. The V end was cut by 3 bases, the J end by 7 bases, with 12 bases between. The CDR3 runs 13 residues. The CDR3 DNA reads as TGTGCCAGCAGCTTTCTTAGCGTCTCTGGCTACACCTTC. This codes for CASSFLSVSGYTF. Looking up the rest from reference TRBV7-8 and TRBJ1-2 gives the full variable domain: GAGVSQSPRYKVAKRGQDVALRCDPISGHVSLFWYQQALGQGPEFLTYFQNEAQLDKSGLPSDRFFAERPEGSVSTLKIQRTQQEDSAVYLCASSFLSVSGYTFGSGTRLTVV.

With respect to this clonotype: Possible read error: a much larger clone is one base away. The chain couples TRBV6-2 or TRBV6-3 to TRBJ2-7, with D unclear. The germline V gene has CDR1 MNHEY and CDR2 SVGEGT. The CDR3 consists of 12 residues. The CDR3 DNA follows: TGTGCCAGCAGTTACAATGTGGCGAATAAGCACTTC. Amino acid sequence: CASSYNVANKHF.

This clonotype was seen only a few times. The chain uses TRBV29-1 and TRBJ2-3; 7 nucleotides line up with TRBD1. This CDR3 region has 13 residues. V lost 5 bases, J lost 3 bases, and 5 bases stayed unmatched. From germline, CDR1 is SQVTM and CDR2 ANQGSEA. The CDR3, as DNA: TGCAGCGTTCCTGGACAGGTAACAGATACGCAGTATTTT. Encoded protein: CSVPGQVTDTQYF.

The J gene is TRBJ2-6, the V gene TRBV7-3, with a tentative D call TRBD2 (5 bases). Trimming shortened V by 10 bases and J by 0 bases, and 16 bases separated the two germline ends. The germline CDR1 and CDR2 sequences are SGHTA and FQGTGA. The CDR3 extends over 16 amino acids. The CDR3 loop reads CATPPGLHSGANVLTF. The CDR3 coding sequence is TGTGCCACCCCCCCGGGATTACACTCTGGGGCCAACGTCCTGACTTTC.

This clonotype was observed at least ten times. The chain employs TRBV7-2 and TRBJ2-5; perhaps D is TRBD1 or TRBD2 (5 bases each). Trimming shortened V by 5 bases and J by 1 base, and 14 bases separated the two germline ends. CDR3 length: 15 residues. In germline, CDR1 is SGHTA, CDR2 FQGNSA. This chain's CDR3 is CASSGDGLFQETQYF. As DNA, the CDR3 is TGTGCCAGCAGCGGGGACGGATTATTCCAAGAGACCCAGTACTTC.

This clonotype was observed at least ten times. CDR3 loop: CASSEGWDRGRLTGNTIYF. The CDR3 region has the DNA TGTGCCAGCAGTGAGGGCTGGGACAGGGGGCGGTTGACTGGAAACACCATATATTTT. The chain employs TRBV2 and TRBJ1-3, with 12 nucleotides matching TRBD1. The V segment lost 3 bases and the J segment 2 bases; nucleotides outside the gene matches: 11. The CDR3 consists of 19 residues. CDR1 and CDR2 from the germline V gene are SNHLY and FYNNEI.

There are many counts of this clonotype. This chain links TRBV28 with TRBJ2-7, with TRBD1 matching over 7 bases. The CDR3 has 14 residues. Germline CDR1 reads MDHEN; CDR2 reads SYDVKM. The V and J ends lost 6 bases and 3 bases, in that order; junction bases with no gene match: 8. Written as DNA, the CDR3 is TGTGCCAGCAGCCCACGGGACAGTGGCTACGAGCAGTACTTC. It encodes CASSPRDSGYEQYF.

There are a few counts of this clonotype. V is TRBV10-3 and J is TRBJ2-1; 7 bases are a match to TRBD2. The V gene's germline CDR1 is ENHRY and CDR2 SYGVKD. V gave up 2 bases and J gave up 9 bases; unmatched junction bases: 7. The CDR3 covers 14 residues. The CDR3: CAISERGLNGEQFF. The CDR3, as DNA: TGTGCCATCAGTGAGCGGGGACTAAACGGTGAGCAGTTCTTC.

This clonotype was seen more than once but under ten times. This chain connects TRBV5-4 to TRBJ2-7; 9 nucleotides align to TRBD1. Trimming cost V 4 bases and J 5 bases; bases outside gene matches: 10. The CDR3 runs to 15 residues. From germline, CDR1 is SGHNT and CDR2 YYREEE (reference sequence). CDR3 sequence reads: CASSPRAQGADEQYF. The CDR3, as DNA: TGTGCCAGCAGCCCCCGGGCACAGGGGGCGGACGAGCAGTACTTC.

This clonotype occurred many times. The rearrangement uses TRBV12-3 or TRBV12-4 and TRBJ2-1; D is perhaps TRBD1 (6 bases). V lost 6 bases, J lost 0 bases, and 12 bases lay in between. The CDR3 contains 15 residues. The DNA of the CDR3 is TGTGCCAGCAGAGAACAGGGCGTCTCCTACAATGAGCAGTTCTTC. Translated, it gives CASREQGVSYNEQFF.

At least ten counts were recorded for this clonotype. The CDR3 DNA follows: TGTGCCAGCAGTTCCAGGGGCATGAACACTGAAGCTTTCTTT. It yields the protein CASSSRGMNTEAFF. The chain couples TRBV6-2 or TRBV6-3 to TRBJ1-1, with D possibly TRBD1 on 6 matching bases. Deletions cut 4 bases from V and 0 bases from J, with 9 bases between. Germline-derived CDR1 and CDR2 are MNHEY and SVGEGT. This CDR3 spans 14 amino acids.

The genes are TRBV5-1 and TRBJ2-5, with 7 bases that match TRBD1. The junction had 8 bases not matched to a gene; V was cut back by 4 bases and J by 5 bases. The germline V gene encodes CDR1 SGHRS and CDR2 YFSETQ. The CDR3 extends over 14 amino acids. DNA for the CDR3: TGCGCCAGCAGCCCTGACAGGGCCGGGGAGACCCAGTACTTC. Amino acid sequence: CASSPDRAGETQYF.

This clonotype turned up a few times. The V call is TRBV28, the J call TRBJ2-2; D tentatively reads TRBD1 or TRBD2 (5 bases each). The CDR3 has 16 residues. Looked up from germline, CDR1 is MDHEN and CDR2 is SYDVKM. The V end was cut by 8 bases, the J end by 2 bases, with 18 bases between. This CDR3 is CASVPGQAINTGELFF. The CDR3 nucleotides read TGTGCCAGCGTCCCGGGGCAGGCGATAAACACCGGGGAGCTGTTTTTT.

In this sample, this clonotype turned up many times. The chain couples TRBV12-3 or TRBV12-4 to TRBJ2-1; D gene uncertain. The CDR3 loop spans 13 amino acids. The V end lost 6 bases, the J end lost 7 bases, and 13 bases lay between the germline ends. The CDR3 reads CASSPHPWNEQFF. For the CDR3, the DNA is TGTGCCAGCAGCCCCCATCCATGGAATGAGCAGTTCTTC.